This T cell receptor (beta chain) was sequenced in a study of blood T cell repertoires in COVID-19. Study background: Sites across the United States, Italy and Spain contributed samples from acute and convalescent COVID-19. Sources were T cells, B-cell-depleted T cells, or PBMCs; the material itself was cDNA or gDNA.

Methods used by the authors: Scientists estimated how many nucleated cells there were by amplifying reference gene primers. Data came from immunoSEQ multiplex PCR; TCRdb stores just in-frame clones and leaves some out. V and J calls and clone size come straight from that table; D and trimming were deduced from the DNA. The sample has 95,000 to 110,000 clones, around 84% seen once; the top ten hold 12%. The CDR3 totals 13 residues. Trimming removed 5 bases at V and 4 bases at J, with 9 bases between. CDR1 is KGHDR and CDR2 is SFDVKD in the germline V gene. The receptor comes from a human donor in a cohort sampled during active COVID-19. Specimen: peripheral blood. The chain joins TRBV24-1 to TRBJ2-3, with D perhaps TRBD2 (5 bases). CDR3 in DNA: TGTGCCACCAGTGGTGGGAGCGCAGATACGCAGTATTTT. Its translation: CATSGGSADTQYF.